Listed below are T cell receptor beta chains from one sample, sequenced in a study of cytomegalovirus exposure and HLA in healthy donors. Clones were sequenced by immunoSEQ multiplex PCR, and TCRdb holds only the in-frame ones, with some missing. The profile shows roughly 140,000 clones, around 81% of them singletons. Source material: PBMCs. Receptor source: a male donor in good health and CMV-seronegative. The CDR3 runs from the conserved cysteine through the conserved F or W. D genes are given only for firm matches. Clone sizes are given selectively: once, few, many, or a class where the clone is expanded.

TRBD1 | TRBJ1-2 | NA | TRBV19 | CASSRDSLYGYTF | TGTGCCAGTAGTAGGGACAGCCTCTATGGCTACACCTTC
TRBD1 | TRBJ2-3 | NA | TRBV29-1 | CSVVTGGSGTDTQYF | TGCAGCGTTGTTACAGGGGGGTCTGGCACAGATACGCAGTATTTT
NA | TRBJ1-1 | few | TRBV14 | CASSQLTPIRGQNTEAFF | TGTGCCAGCAGCCAACTAACACCGATTCGGGGTCAGAACACTGAAGCTTTCTTT
NA | TRBJ2-5 | NA | TRBV7-3 | CASSLNPSEGQTQYF | TGTGCCAGCAGCTTAAACCCTTCCGAGGGTCAGACCCAGTACTTC
NA | TRBJ2-2 | NA | TRBV9 | CASSVVSMDEWTPNTGELFF | TGTGCCAGCAGCGTAGTTAGTATGGATGAGTGGACACCCAACACCGGGGAGCTGTTTTTT
TRBD1 | TRBJ1-4 | once | TRBV7-3 | CASSVNRGRNEKLFF | TGTGCCAGCAGCGTAAACAGGGGGCGTAATGAAAAACTGTTTTTT
NA | TRBJ2-7 | NA | TRBV11-2 | CASSWSYEQYF | TGTGCCAGCAGCTGGAGCTACGAGCAGTACTTC
NA | TRBJ2-7 | NA | TRBV6-5 | CASSYLGEHEQYF | TGTGCCAGCAGTTACCTTGGGGAGCACGAGCAGTACTTC
TRBD1 | TRBJ2-7 | NA | TRBV5-4 | CATSGTESYEQYF | TGTGCCACCTCCGGGACAGAATCCTACGAGCAGTACTTC
TRBD1 | TRBJ2-7 | NA | TRBV7-2 | CASSRRPGQGIYEQYF | TGTGCCAGCAGCCGGCGGCCGGGACAGGGGATTTACGAGCAGTACTTC
TRBD1 | TRBJ2-1 | once | TRBV18 | CASSPLGQVANEQFF | TGTGCCAGCTCACCTCTGGGACAGGTCGCGAATGAGCAGTTCTTC
TRBD1 | TRBJ1-1 | NA | TRBV2 | CASSRQAGQMNTEAFF | TGTGCCAGCAGTCGTCAGGCGGGACAGATGAACACTGAAGCTTTCTTT
TRBD2 | TRBJ2-2 | NA | TRBV9 | CASSATKGLAGADGELFF | TGTGCCAGCAGCGCGACGAAGGGACTAGCGGGAGCTGACGGGGAGCTGTTTTTT
TRBD1 | TRBJ1-5 | few | TRBV5-1 | CASSPTGPTGQPQHF | TGCGCCAGCAGCCCGACAGGGCCTACGGGACAGCCCCAGCATTTT
NA | TRBJ2-3 | NA | TRBV27 | CASSLSLTTDTQYF | TGTGCCAGCAGTTTGAGTCTTACCACAGATACGCAGTATTTT
NA | TRBJ1-6 | NA | TRBV7-8 | CASSLFRGENSPLHF | TGTGCCAGCAGTCTGTTCCGGGGTGAAAATTCACCCCTCCACTTT
TRBD2 | TRBJ2-5 | NA | TRBV9 | CASSVGNSGGAPKETQYF | TGTGCCAGCAGCGTAGGAAATAGCGGGGGGGCCCCCAAGGAGACCCAGTACTTC
NA | TRBJ1-1 | NA | TRBV30 | CAWSVRTPPVAFF | TGTGCCTGGAGTGTAAGGACTCCCCCGGTGGCTTTCTTT
TRBD1 | TRBJ1-3 | few | TRBV5-3 | CARSDSGRQGSSGNTIYF | TGTGCCAGAAGCGATAGTGGGAGACAGGGTAGCTCTGGAAACACCATATATTTT
TRBD2 | TRBJ2-5 | NA | TRBV19 | CASSPLGLARGGETQYF | TGTGCCAGTAGTCCTCTGGGACTAGCGCGGGGGGGGGAGACCCAGTACTTC
NA | TRBJ1-6 | NA | TRBV11-2 | CASSSNRDRSYNSPLHF | TGTGCCAGCAGCTCCAACAGGGACCGCTCCTATAATTCACCCCTCCACTTT
TRBD1 | TRBJ2-3 | NA | TRBV6-4 | CASSDSPGTGVADTQYF | TGTGCCAGCAGTGACTCTCCCGGGACAGGGGTTGCAGATACGCAGTATTTT
TRBD1 | TRBJ1-5 | NA | TRBV19 | CASSSVRDRGRGNQPQHF | TGTGCCAGTAGTTCTGTCCGGGACAGGGGGCGAGGAAATCAGCCCCAGCATTTT
NA | TRBJ2-1 | once | TRBV12-5 | CASGSSVLYNEQFF | TGTGCTAGTGGTTCCTCCGTCCTATACAATGAGCAGTTCTTC
TRBD2 | TRBJ2-2 | once | TRBV25-1 | CARRSRLAGNTGELFF | TGTGCCCGCAGGAGTAGACTAGCGGGAAACACCGGGGAGCTGTTTTTT
NA | TRBJ2-5 | NA | TRBV29-1 | CSVGGDLVSQETQYF | TGCAGCGTTGGTGGAGACCTAGTTTCACAAGAGACCCAGTACTTC
NA | TRBJ2-1 | NA | TRBV6-1 | CASSRDSYNEQFF | TGTGCCAGCAGCCGGGATTCCTACAATGAGCAGTTCTTC
TRBD2 | TRBJ2-3 | NA | TRBV18 | CASSPGLAGSTDTQYF | TGTGCCAGCTCCCCAGGGCTAGCGGGGAGCACAGATACGCAGTATTTT
NA | TRBJ2-1 | few | TRBV4-3 | CASSQVNREQFF | TGCGCCAGCAGCCAAGTTAACCGGGAGCAGTTCTTC
NA | TRBJ2-6 | few | TRBV11-3 | CASSSRDTGANVLTF | TGTGCCAGCAGCTCCCGGGATACTGGGGCCAACGTCCTGACTTTC
TRBD1 | TRBJ2-7 | NA | TRBV6-6 | CASSISGTGDYEQYF | TGTGCCAGCTCTATCTCCGGGACAGGGGACTACGAGCAGTACTTC
NA | TRBJ1-2 | NA | TRBV5-1 | CASRTDRSNYGYTF | TGCGCCAGCAGAACCGACAGGAGCAACTATGGCTACACCTTC
NA | TRBJ1-2 | once | TRBV4-1 | CASSQPHRVYTF | TGCGCCAGCAGCCAACCCCACAGGGTCTACACCTTC
TRBD2 | TRBJ2-2 | NA | TRBV7-8 | CASSLVGLAAGELFF | TGTGCCAGCAGCTTAGTGGGACTAGCGGCCGGGGAGCTGTTTTTT
NA | TRBJ1-2 | NA | TRBV7-2 | CASSPAVGDYGYTF | TGTGCCAGCAGCCCGGCCGTCGGGGACTATGGCTACACCTTC
TRBD2 | TRBJ2-7 | few | TRBV6-6 | CASSYAAGVSYEQYF | TGTGCCAGCAGTTACGCGGCGGGAGTATCCTACGAGCAGTACTTC
NA | TRBJ1-2 | NA | TRBV28 | CASSLQGYGYTF | TGTGCCAGCAGTTTACAGGGGTATGGCTACACCTTC
NA | TRBJ1-1 | NA | TRBV6-5 | CASSTGTQNTEAFF | TGTGCCAGCAGCACCGGGACACAGAACACTGAAGCTTTCTTT
TRBD1 | TRBJ1-1 | few | TRBV19 | CASSFRGRNTEAFF | TGTGCCAGTAGTTTCAGGGGGCGGAACACTGAAGCTTTCTTT
NA | TRBJ1-2 | NA | TRBV9 | CASSVGVVGGALGYGYTF | TGTGCCAGCAGCGTAGGTGTGGTAGGGGGGGCGCTGGGCTATGGCTACACCTTC
NA | TRBJ2-7 | NA | TRBV2 | CASSPRGDNSYEQYF | TGTGCCAGCAGCCCCCGGGGGGACAACTCCTACGAGCAGTACTTC
NA | TRBJ2-7 | NA | TRBV27 | CASSTSFGTSRFGEQYF | TGTGCCAGCAGTACCTCTTTCGGGACATCGCGCTTCGGGGAGCAGTACTTC
NA | TRBJ2-4 | NA | TRBV7-3 | CASSHKGGAKNIQYF | TGTGCCAGCAGTCATAAGGGAGGAGCCAAAAACATTCAGTACTTC
NA | TRBJ1-1 | NA | TRBV6-6 | CASSYSEIMNTEAFF | TGTGCCAGCAGTTACTCCGAGATTATGAACACTGAAGCTTTCTTT
NA | TRBJ2-5 | NA | TRBV7-6 | CASKRGWGQEIQYF | TGTGCCAGCAAGAGGGGGTGGGGGCAAGAGATCCAGTACTTC
TRBD1 | TRBJ2-3 | few | TRBV30 | CASSGTGGSDTQYF | TGTGCCTCGTCCGGGACAGGGGGGTCAGATACGCAGTATTTT
NA | TRBJ1-1 | NA | TRBV19 | CASSIGGGRGDTEAFF | TGTGCCAGTAGTATTGGGGGGGGCCGGGGGGACACTGAAGCTTTCTTT
TRBD1 | TRBJ2-7 | NA | TRBV30 | CAWSRDRYEQYF | TGTGCCTGGAGCCGGGACAGGTACGAGCAGTACTTC
NA | TRBJ2-7 | once | TRBV7-8 | CASSLGHREYEQYF | TGTGCCAGCAGCTTGGGGCACCGAGAATACGAGCAGTACTTC
NA | TRBJ2-6 | NA | TRBV27 | CASSFRPVHSSGANVLTF | TGTGCCAGCAGTTTTCGTCCAGTCCACAGCTCTGGGGCCAACGTCCTGACTTTC
NA | TRBJ1-2 | NA | TRBV19 | CASSIASGKANYGYTF | TGTGCCAGTAGTATAGCGAGCGGCAAAGCTAACTATGGCTACACCTTC
TRBD2 | TRBJ2-5 | NA | TRBV27 | CASRRGGSLETQYF | TGTGCCAGCCGGCGAGGCGGGAGTTTAGAGACCCAGTACTTC
TRBD1 | TRBJ1-1 | NA | TRBV30 | CAWSSWGTVNTEAFF | TGTGCCTGGAGTTCATGGGGGACAGTGAACACTGAAGCTTTCTTT
NA | TRBJ2-1 | NA | TRBV5-1 | CASSLGHRVDEQFF | TGCGCCAGCAGCTTGGGACACCGAGTCGATGAGCAGTTCTTC
TRBD1 | TRBJ1-1 | few | TRBV10-3 | CAIGRQGRTEAFF | TGTGCCATCGGAAGACAGGGTCGCACTGAAGCTTTCTTT
TRBD1 | TRBJ1-2 | NA | TRBV30 | CAWSDGTGGDYGYTF | TGTGCCTGGAGCGATGGGACAGGGGGCGACTATGGCTACACCTTC
NA | TRBJ1-3 | few | TRBV7-9 | CASSLREAGNTIYF | TGTGCCAGCAGTTTAAGGGAGGCTGGAAACACCATATATTTT
NA | TRBJ1-4 | NA | TRBV10-3 | CASNSGATNEKLFF | TGTGCCTCGAACTCGGGTGCAACTAATGAAAAACTGTTTTTT
NA | TRBJ1-5 | NA | TRBV7-9 | CASSGRDIHQPQHF | TGTGCCAGCAGCGGCCGGGACATTCATCAGCCCCAGCATTTT
TRBD1 | TRBJ1-1 | NA | TRBV27 | CASSSWTGRGTEAFF | TGTGCCAGCAGTTCGTGGACAGGGAGGGGCACTGAAGCTTTCTTT